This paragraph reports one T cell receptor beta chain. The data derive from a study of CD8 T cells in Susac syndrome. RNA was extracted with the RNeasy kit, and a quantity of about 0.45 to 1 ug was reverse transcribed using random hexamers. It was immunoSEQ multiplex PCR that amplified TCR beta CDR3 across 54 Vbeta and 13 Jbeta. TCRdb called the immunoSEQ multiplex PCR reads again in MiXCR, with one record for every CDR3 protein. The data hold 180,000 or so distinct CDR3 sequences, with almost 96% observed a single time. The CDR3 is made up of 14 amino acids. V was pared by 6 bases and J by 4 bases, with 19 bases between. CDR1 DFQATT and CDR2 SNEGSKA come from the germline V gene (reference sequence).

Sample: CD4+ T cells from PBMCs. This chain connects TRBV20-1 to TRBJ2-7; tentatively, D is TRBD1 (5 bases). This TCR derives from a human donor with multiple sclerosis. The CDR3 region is CSAWSRRALYEQYF. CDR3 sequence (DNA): TGCAGTGCCTGGTCTCGCAGGGCCCTTTACGAGCAGTACTTC.